This TCR beta chain was sequenced in a study of shared clonotypes between healthy human individuals. For this clone: As yet, its antigen is unknown.

The study's findings and limits: Clonotypes which were not shared had lower generation probabilities than clonotypes that all four donors shared.

Data came from immunoSEQ multiplex PCR; TCRdb stores just in-frame clones and leaves some out. The repertoire has about a million clones, approximately 80% of them found once; the top ten carry about 0.89%. The CDR3 is made up of 17 amino acids. With 3 bases removed from V and 0 bases from J, the gap between germline ends came to 16 bases. Germline CDR1 is SGDLS and CDR2 is YYNGEE. Healthy HIV-negative adults without recent acute infections or vaccinations served as donors. CD4+ cells underwent separation, giving CD45RA+ naive and CD45RA-negative memory subsets. This clonotype was sampled from a man aged 18 to 29 in good health. Some clones in this sample may be carry-over from other donors' samples. The chain couples TRBV9 to TRBJ2-1; weak D call: TRBD1 (5 bases). The sample consisted of memory CD4+ T cells from PBMCs. Subset: CD45RA-negative fraction. CDR3: CASSASLKGLSYNEQFF. Written as DNA, the CDR3 is TGTGCCAGCAGCGCCAGCTTGAAGGGGCTCTCCTACAATGAGCAGTTCTTC.